The clone carrying this T cell receptor beta chain showed up just a few times. The antigen remains unidentified. MiXCR was run by TCRdb on the 5' RACE reads, yielding one entry per CDR3 protein. The sample yields approximately 120,000 distinct CDR3 sequences, about 15% seen once. This specimen comes from a study of early T cells in non-severe SARS-CoV-2 infection. Study-wide points: Lookups in VDJdb leaned toward anti-spike CD8 responses and missed private and CD4 specificities.

Sequences were obtained from whole blood. The receptor's source is an adult who was a healthcare worker with PCR-confirmed SARS-CoV-2 infection or an uninfected control (not recorded which).

CDR3 sequence reads: CATMGGVSRSYEQYF. For the CDR3, the DNA is TGTGCCACCATGGGGGGGGTATCTCGCTCCTACGAGCAGTACTTC. This chain joins TRBV27 and TRBJ2-7; 7 bases align to TRBD2. V dropped 10 bases and J dropped 0; count of bases not matched to a gene: 12. The CDR3 runs to 15 residues. The germline V gene encodes CDR1 MNHEY and CDR2 SMNVEV (reference sequence).